This is a list of T cell receptor beta chains from one sample in a study of blood T cell repertoires in COVID-19. Assay used: immunoSEQ multiplex PCR; TCRdb lists only in-frame clones, some missing. This repertoire shows about 72,000 clones, around 93% found once; its top ten account for around 4.9%. Sequencing was done on a sample of peripheral blood. The receptors shown here come from a woman aged 55-75 years with active COVID-19. CDR3s include the opening cysteine and the closing phenylalanine or tryptophan. The order of the fields is J gene, clone size, V gene, D gene, CDR3 length, CDR3 protein, CDR3 DNA. The D gene is left open where the match is weak. The size entry is marked missing in some rows and otherwise reads once, few, many or a size class.

>TRBJ2-1|once|TRBV4-1|NA|17
CASSQGNRPGANNEQFF
TGCGCCAGCAGCCAAGGGAACAGACCGGGAGCCAACAATGAGCAGTTCTTC
>TRBJ1-3|NA|TRBV11-2|TRBD1|14
CASSPDRVGNTIYF
TGTGCCAGCAGCCCAGACAGGGTTGGAAACACCATATATTTT
>TRBJ2-3|NA|TRBV12-3/TRBV12-4|NA|12
CASSFELYTQYF
TGTGCCAGCAGTTTCGAGCTGTATACGCAGTATTTT
>TRBJ2-7|NA|TRBV7-9|TRBD2|11
CASSPGTSAYF
TGTGCCAGCAGCCCAGGGACTAGCGCGTACTTC
>TRBJ1-1|NA|TRBV7-9|NA|13
CASSTDQNTEAFF
TGTGCCAGCAGCACAGACCAGAACACTGAAGCTTTCTTT
>TRBJ1-6|once|TRBV2|NA|15
CASSETYRFNSPLHF
TGTGCCAGCAGTGAGACTTACAGGTTTAATTCACCCCTCCACTTT
>TRBJ1-1|NA|TRBV6-5|NA|13
CASRSNVNTEAFF
TGTGCCAGCAGAAGCAATGTGAACACTGAAGCTTTCTTT
>TRBJ2-3|NA|TRBV11-2|TRBD1|14
CASRPGQGPDTQYF
TGTGCCAGCCGCCCGGGACAGGGACCAGATACGCAGTATTTT
>TRBJ2-1|NA|TRBV19|TRBD2|18
CASSPGTSGYSSYNEQFF
TGTGCCAGTAGTCCCGGGACTAGCGGGTACAGCTCCTACAATGAGCAGTTCTTC
>TRBJ2-6|NA|TRBV5-1|TRBD1|16
CASSSQGAGGANVLTF
TGCGCCAGCAGCTCGCAGGGGGCGGGTGGGGCCAACGTCCTGACTTTC
>TRBJ1-4|NA|TRBV3-1/TRBV3-2|NA|13
CASSHSGDEKLFF
TGTGCCAGCAGCCATTCCGGGGATGAAAAACTGTTTTTT
>TRBJ1-5|NA|TRBV15|TRBD1|18
CATSRGSGTGVGNQPQHF
TGTGCCACCAGCAGAGGATCCGGGACAGGGGTAGGCAATCAGCCCCAGCATTTT
>TRBJ2-7|NA|TRBV21-1|NA|17
CASSKIRGWFGVYEQYF
TGTGCCAGCAGCAAGATTAGGGGGTGGTTCGGAGTCTACGAGCAGTACTTC
>TRBJ2-6|once|TRBV11-2|NA|12
CASAAGRNVLTF
TGTGCCAGCGCGGCGGGCCGCAACGTCCTGACTTTC